This record concerns one T cell receptor (beta chain) sequence. Other nucleotide sequences from this sample produce the same CDR3. This sample is drawn from a study of blood T cell repertoires in COVID-19. Study-wide background: The samples span acute and convalescent COVID-19 from the United States, Italy and Spain. Sample material is recorded as cDNA or gDNA derived from T cells, B-cell-depleted T cells, or PBMCs.

Original analysis: For nucleated cells, counts were estimated from reference gene primer amplification. Sequenced by immunoSEQ multiplex PCR; TCRdb stores in-frame clones only, minus some. That table is the source of V, J and clone size, and D and trimming were worked out from the DNA. In the table there are some 190,000 clones, 82% of which are singletons. Trimming left V 0 bases short and J 4 bases short, with 9 bases between. Germline loops: CDR1 GTSNPN, CDR2 SVGIG (reference sequence). The CDR3 totals 13 residues. The rearrangement uses TRBV30 and TRBJ2-5, with no clear D. The specimen sequenced was peripheral blood. This sequence was found in an elderly woman with active or convalescent COVID-19. CDR3 region: CAWSVRPGETQYF. In DNA, the CDR3 is TGTGCCTGGAGTGTACGTCCGGGAGAGACCCAGTACTTC.